This is a list of T cell receptor beta chains from one sample in a study of blood T cell repertoires in COVID-19. Libraries were prepared by immunoSEQ multiplex PCR; TCRdb keeps only in-frame clonotypes and omits some of them. In the table there are 60,000 or so clones, roughly 84% of which are singletons. Sequenced: peripheral blood. The receptors originated from a woman older than 75 with acute or convalescent COVID-19. Both conserved end residues are part of each CDR3. Fields, in order: CDR3 length, D gene, clone size, V gene, J gene, CDR3 DNA, CDR3 protein. D genes are given only for firm matches. Not every row has a clone size; where given, it reads once, few, many or a size class.

15	TRBD1	NA	TRBV6-4	TRBJ2-2	TGTGCCAGCAGTGAGGGGACAGGGAGCACCGGGGAGCTGTTTTTT	CASSEGTGSTGELFF
15	TRBD1	NA	TRBV27	TRBJ1-2	TGTGCCAGCAGTTCTACAGGGGGCGCGGACTATGGCTACACCTTC	CASSSTGGADYGYTF
15	NA	NA	TRBV6-6	TRBJ2-2	TGTGCCAGCAGTACCCGCGACAGGAACACCGGGGAGCTGTTTTTT	CASSTRDRNTGELFF
15	TRBD1	NA	TRBV3-1/TRBV3-2	TRBJ1-2	TGTGCCAGCAGCCAAGCACAAACAGGGGGCTATGGCTACACCTTC	CASSQAQTGGYGYTF
16	TRBD1	NA	TRBV6-4	TRBJ2-7	TGTGCCAGCAGTGATTTAGACAGGGTGCCGGCCTACGAGCAGTACTTC	CASSDLDRVPAYEQYF
14	NA	NA	TRBV6-5	TRBJ1-4	TGTGCCAGCAGTATATCCGGACAGTATGAAAAACTGTTTTTT	CASSISGQYEKLFF
14	NA	NA	TRBV9	TRBJ1-4	TGTGCCAGCAGCGTAGGAGGGACTAATGAAAAACTGTTTTTT	CASSVGGTNEKLFF
15	TRBD1	once	TRBV6-6	TRBJ1-6	TGTGCCAGCAGTCAACTCGACAGGGGTAATTCACCCCTCCACTTT	CASSQLDRGNSPLHF
13	NA	NA	TRBV7-8	TRBJ1-3	TGTGCCAGCAGCTTAGTTTCAGGAAACACCATATATTTT	CASSLVSGNTIYF
15	TRBD2	NA	TRBV6-5	TRBJ2-2	TGTGCCACAAGAGGGGCGGGGGGCTACACCGGGGAGCTGTTTTTT	CATRGAGGYTGELFF
18	TRBD2	NA	TRBV24-1	TRBJ2-2	TGTGCCACCAGTGACTCAAGGACTAGCGGGGGGAACACCGGGGAGCTGTTTTTT	CATSDSRTSGGNTGELFF
16	TRBD2	NA	TRBV7-9	TRBJ2-7	TGTGCCAGCAGCTTACAACTAGCGGGGTTCTCCTACGAGCAGTACTTC	CASSLQLAGFSYEQYF
16	TRBD2	NA	TRBV19	TRBJ2-7	TGTGCCAGTAGTATAACCAAGCGGGGCCGCTCGGCAGAGCAGTACTTC	CASSITKRGRSAEQYF
15	TRBD1	NA	TRBV7-6	TRBJ2-1	TGTGCCAGCAGCTCCCCGGACAGGGGGATGAATGAGCAGTTCTTC	CASSSPDRGMNEQFF
14	NA	NA	TRBV19	TRBJ1-2	TGTGCCAGTAGTCCCGGTCTCGGGTACTATGGCTACACCTTC	CASSPGLGYYGYTF
13	NA	NA	TRBV12-3/TRBV12-4	TRBJ1-1	TGTGCCAGCACCTTCCGGGGAAGACCCGAAGCTTTCTTT	CASTFRGRPEAFF
14	NA	NA	TRBV7-9	TRBJ2-1	TGTGCCAGCAGCTTAGAGCAGGCGGGTAATGAGCAGTTCTTC	CASSLEQAGNEQFF
15	NA	NA	TRBV2	TRBJ2-5	TGTGCCAGCAGTGAAGCGCTTCCAGGGGGGCAGACCCAGTACTTC	CASSEALPGGQTQYF
14	TRBD1	NA	TRBV10-1	TRBJ1-1	TGCGCCAGCAGTGAGTCGGACAGGGGCACTGAAGCTTTCTTT	CASSESDRGTEAFF
15	NA	few	TRBV24-1	TRBJ2-5	TGTGCCACCGGGGGACTTCGGGAGCTTGGGAAGACCCAGTACTTC	CATGGLRELGKTQYF
13	TRBD1	NA	TRBV13	TRBJ2-7	TGTGCCAGCAGCCCGTACAGGGGCGGCGAGCAGTACTTC	CASSPYRGGEQYF
16	TRBD1	NA	TRBV5-5	TRBJ2-7	TGTGCCAGCAGCCCATTAGTGGGACAGGGGAAGAACGAGCAGTACTTC	CASSPLVGQGKNEQYF
12	TRBD2	NA	TRBV12-3/TRBV12-4	TRBJ2-1	TGTGCCAGCAGCTACGGGGGGGGAGAGCAGTTCTTC	CASSYGGGEQFF
14	NA	NA	TRBV9	TRBJ2-7	TGTGCCAGCAGCGTAGGGAGTCGGCAGTCCGAGCAGTACTTC	CASSVGSRQSEQYF
14	NA	NA	TRBV18	TRBJ1-3	TGTGCCAGCTCACCACCACGGGGTGGAAACACCATATATTTT	CASSPPRGGNTIYF
13	NA	NA	TRBV6-1	TRBJ1-2	TGTGCCAGCAGTGAACAGGACTCCTATGGCTACACCTTC	CASSEQDSYGYTF
14	TRBD2	NA	TRBV10-2	TRBJ2-5	TGCGCCAGCAAGCAAGCGGGGGGGCAGGAGACCCAGTACTTC	CASKQAGGQETQYF
12	NA	NA	TRBV2	TRBJ2-7	TGTGCCAGCAGTGTCAGGGACTACGAGCAGTACTTC	CASSVRDYEQYF
17	TRBD1	NA	TRBV7-3	TRBJ2-2	TGTGCCAGCAGCCAACAACCGGGACAGGGGTTAACCGGGGAGCTGTTTTTT	CASSQQPGQGLTGELFF
15	NA	NA	TRBV6-5	TRBJ2-7	TGTGCCAGCAGTTACACGACTCGGACTCCCGGAAAGCAGTACTTC	CASSYTTRTPGKQYF
12	NA	NA	TRBV27	TRBJ1-6	TGTGCCAGCAGTTTTGTCAGTTCACCCCTCCACTTT	CASSFVSSPLHF
16	TRBD2	NA	TRBV11-1	TRBJ2-5	TGTGCCAGCAGCTTGGTGGAACACGGGGGGAAGGAGACCCAGTACTTC	CASSLVEHGGKETQYF
20	NA	NA	TRBV18	TRBJ1-1	TGTGCCAGCTCACCACGGTCGGGAGCGGCGGTTTCCAACATGAACACTGAAGCTTTCTTT	CASSPRSGAAVSNMNTEAFF
14	NA	NA	TRBV7-9	TRBJ2-3	TGTGCCAGCAGCCCCAGTGTGTCCACAGATACGCAGTATTTT	CASSPSVSTDTQYF
14	NA	NA	TRBV14	TRBJ1-2	TGTGCCAGCAGCCAAGATCTAGAAGGCTATGGCTACACCTTC	CASSQDLEGYGYTF
14	NA	NA	TRBV5-4	TRBJ1-2	TGTGCCAGCAGCCCGACAGGCCGAAACTATGGCTACACCTTC	CASSPTGRNYGYTF
14	TRBD2	once	TRBV3-1/TRBV3-2	TRBJ2-3	TGTGCCAGCGTGGACCGGGGGGGCCCTAATACGCAGTATTTT	CASVDRGGPNTQYF
17	NA	NA	TRBV29-1	TRBJ1-2	TGCAGCGTTGGTGGGGGGGGTCGGACAACGGAACTCTATGGCTACACCTTC	CSVGGGGRTTELYGYTF
13	NA	few	TRBV24-1	TRBJ2-7	TGTGCCACCAGTGATCCGGACAGATACGAGCAGTACTTC	CATSDPDRYEQYF